This T cell receptor beta chain was retrieved from a study of Tregs in tolerant kidney transplant recipients. Germline lookup yields CDR1 SGHTA and CDR2 FQGNSA. The CDR3 runs to 16 residues. The trim removed 3 bases at V and 1 base at J, leaving 7 bases unmatched. Recipients received nonmyeloablative bone marrow transplants from related graft donors, with transient mixed chimerism. Unstimulated regulatory T cells (CD4+CD25+CD127-), CD4+CD25- non-regulatory cells, CD4 and CD8 cells were FACS-sorted from thawed PBMCs. Profiling relied on immunoSEQ multiplex PCR, and the TCRdb table lists in-frame clones only, not all of them. This sample yields under 90,000 clones, of which around 90% are seen a single time; 1.6% belongs to the top ten.

The input for sequencing was CD4+ T cells from blood (PBMCs), taken 24 months after the transplant. J is TRBJ2-7 and V is TRBV7-2, with TRBD1 identical over 9 bases. The source is a human patient who received a combined kidney and bone marrow transplant. Some T cells may trace back to the graft donor. DNA of the CDR3: TGTGCCAGCAGCTTGAACCCCGGGACAGGGTCCTACGAGCAGTACTTC. It encodes CASSLNPGTGSYEQYF.